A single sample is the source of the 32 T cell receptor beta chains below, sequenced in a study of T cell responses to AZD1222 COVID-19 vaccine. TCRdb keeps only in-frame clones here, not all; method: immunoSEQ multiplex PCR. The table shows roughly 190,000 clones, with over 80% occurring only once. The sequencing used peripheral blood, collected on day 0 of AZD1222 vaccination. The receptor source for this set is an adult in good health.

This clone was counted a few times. CDR3 loop: CASSGQVDNQPQHF. CDR3 DNA sequence: TGTGCCAGCAGCGGGCAGGTCGATAATCAGCCCCAGCATTTT. The chain joins TRBV5-4 to TRBJ1-5; no clear D. CDR3 length equals 14 residues. V was cut by 4 bases and J by 4 bases, with 12 bases left in between. CDR1 and CDR2 (germline): SGHNT, YYREEE (reference sequence).

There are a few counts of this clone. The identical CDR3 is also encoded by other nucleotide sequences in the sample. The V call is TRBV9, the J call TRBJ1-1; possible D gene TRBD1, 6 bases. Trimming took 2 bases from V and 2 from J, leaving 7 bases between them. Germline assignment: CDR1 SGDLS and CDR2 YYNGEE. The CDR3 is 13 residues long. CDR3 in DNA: TGTGCCAGCAGCGTGACAGGTAACACTGAAGCTTTCTTT. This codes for CASSVTGNTEAFF.

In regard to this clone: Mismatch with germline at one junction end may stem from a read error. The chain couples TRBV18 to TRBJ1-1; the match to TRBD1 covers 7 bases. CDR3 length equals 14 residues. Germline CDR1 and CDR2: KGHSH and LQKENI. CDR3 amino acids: CASSPQGLDTEAFF. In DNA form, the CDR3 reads TGTGCCAGCTCGCCACAGGGGTTGGACACTGAAGCTTTCTTT.

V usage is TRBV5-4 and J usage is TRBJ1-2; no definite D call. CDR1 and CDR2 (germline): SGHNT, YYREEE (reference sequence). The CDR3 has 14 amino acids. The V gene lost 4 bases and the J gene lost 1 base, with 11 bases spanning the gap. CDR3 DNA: TGTGCCAGCAGCCACTCGTTCGATAACTATGGCTACACCTTC. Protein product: CASSHSFDNYGYTF.

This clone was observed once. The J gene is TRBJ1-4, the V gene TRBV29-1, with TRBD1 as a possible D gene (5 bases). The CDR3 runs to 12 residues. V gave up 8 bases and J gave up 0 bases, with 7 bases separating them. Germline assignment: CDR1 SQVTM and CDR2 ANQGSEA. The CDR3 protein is CSFRATNEKLFF. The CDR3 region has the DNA TGCAGCTTCAGGGCAACTAATGAAAAACTGTTTTTT.

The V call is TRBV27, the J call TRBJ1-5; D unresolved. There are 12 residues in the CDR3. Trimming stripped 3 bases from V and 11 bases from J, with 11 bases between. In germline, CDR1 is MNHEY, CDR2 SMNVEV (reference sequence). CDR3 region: CASSFAGRAQHF. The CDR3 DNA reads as TGTGCCAGCAGTTTCGCTGGGCGGGCCCAGCATTTT.

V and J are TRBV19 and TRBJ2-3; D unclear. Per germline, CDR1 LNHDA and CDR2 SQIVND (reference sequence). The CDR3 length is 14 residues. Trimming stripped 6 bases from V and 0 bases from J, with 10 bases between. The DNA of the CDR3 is TGTGCCAGTAGGCACGGTTCTAGCACAGATACGCAGTATTTT. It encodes CASRHGSSTDTQYF.

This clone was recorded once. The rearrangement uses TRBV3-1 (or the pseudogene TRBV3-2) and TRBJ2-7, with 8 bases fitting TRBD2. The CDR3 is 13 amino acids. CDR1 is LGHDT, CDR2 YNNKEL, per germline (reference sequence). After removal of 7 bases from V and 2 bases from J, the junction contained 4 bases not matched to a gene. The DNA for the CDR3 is TGTGCCAGCAAAACCGGGGGGGCCTACGAGCAGTACTTC. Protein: CASKTGGAYEQYF.

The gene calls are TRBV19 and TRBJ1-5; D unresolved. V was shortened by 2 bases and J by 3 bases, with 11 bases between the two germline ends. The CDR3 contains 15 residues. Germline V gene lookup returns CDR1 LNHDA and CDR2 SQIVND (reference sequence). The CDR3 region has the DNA TGTGCCAGTAGTATACGTTCCTCGGCCAATCAGCCCCAGCATTTT. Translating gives CASSIRSSANQPQHF.

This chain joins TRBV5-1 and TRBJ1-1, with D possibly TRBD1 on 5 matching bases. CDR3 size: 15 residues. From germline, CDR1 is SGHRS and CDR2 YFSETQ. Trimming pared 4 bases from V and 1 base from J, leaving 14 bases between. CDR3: CASSAMSGGNTEAFF. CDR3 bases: TGCGCCAGCAGCGCTATGTCGGGGGGGAACACTGAAGCTTTCTTT.

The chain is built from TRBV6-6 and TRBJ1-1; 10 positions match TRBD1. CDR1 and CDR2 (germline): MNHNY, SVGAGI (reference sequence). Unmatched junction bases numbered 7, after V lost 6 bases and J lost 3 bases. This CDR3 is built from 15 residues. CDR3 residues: CASRGGTGDDTEAFF. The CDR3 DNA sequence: TGTGCCAGCAGAGGCGGGACAGGGGATGACACTGAAGCTTTCTTT.

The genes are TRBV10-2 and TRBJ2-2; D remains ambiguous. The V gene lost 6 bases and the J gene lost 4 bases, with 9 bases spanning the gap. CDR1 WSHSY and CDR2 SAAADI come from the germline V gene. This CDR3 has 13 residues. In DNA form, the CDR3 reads TGCGCCAGCAGCCAGGTGGTCACCGGGGAGCTGTTTTTT. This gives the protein CASSQVVTGELFF.

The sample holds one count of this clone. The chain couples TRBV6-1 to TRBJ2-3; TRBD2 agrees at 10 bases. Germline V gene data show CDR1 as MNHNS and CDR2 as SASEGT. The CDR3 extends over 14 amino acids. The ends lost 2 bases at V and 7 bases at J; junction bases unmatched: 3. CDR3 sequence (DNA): TGTGCCAGCAGTGAACTAGCGGGGGCGAATACGCAGTATTTT. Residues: CASSELAGANTQYF.

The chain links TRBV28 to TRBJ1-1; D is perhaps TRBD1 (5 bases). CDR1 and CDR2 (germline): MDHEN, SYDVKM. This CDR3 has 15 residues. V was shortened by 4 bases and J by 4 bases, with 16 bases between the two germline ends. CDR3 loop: CASSSWTPGSTEAFF. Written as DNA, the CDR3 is TGTGCCAGCAGTTCCTGGACCCCAGGGAGCACTGAAGCTTTCTTT.

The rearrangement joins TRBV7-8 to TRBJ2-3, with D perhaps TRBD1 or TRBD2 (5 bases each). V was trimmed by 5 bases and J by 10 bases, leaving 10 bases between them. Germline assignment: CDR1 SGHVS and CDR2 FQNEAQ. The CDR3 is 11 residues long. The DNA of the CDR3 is TGTGCCAGCAGCCAGGGACCTGCGCAGTATTTT. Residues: CASSQGPAQYF.

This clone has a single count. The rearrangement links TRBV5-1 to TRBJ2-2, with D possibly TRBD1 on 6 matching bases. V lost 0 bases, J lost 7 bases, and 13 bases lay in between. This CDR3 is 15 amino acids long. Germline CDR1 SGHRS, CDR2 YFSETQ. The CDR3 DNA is TGCGCCAGCAGCTTGGGACAGGTTAACGACGGGGAGCTGTTTTTT. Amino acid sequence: CASSLGQVNDGELFF.

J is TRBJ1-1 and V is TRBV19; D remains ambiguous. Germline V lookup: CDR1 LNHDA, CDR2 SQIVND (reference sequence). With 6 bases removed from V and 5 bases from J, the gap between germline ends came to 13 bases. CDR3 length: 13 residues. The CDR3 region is CASRYEAGTEAFF. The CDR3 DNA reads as TGTGCCAGTAGATACGAGGCGGGGACTGAAGCTTTCTTT. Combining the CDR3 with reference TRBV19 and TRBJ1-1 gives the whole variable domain DGGITQSPKYLFRKEGQNVTLSCEQNLNHDAMYWYRQDPGQGLRLIYYSQIVNDFQKGDIAEGYSVSREKKESFPLTVTSAQKNPTAFYLCASRYEAGTEAFFGQGTRLTVV.

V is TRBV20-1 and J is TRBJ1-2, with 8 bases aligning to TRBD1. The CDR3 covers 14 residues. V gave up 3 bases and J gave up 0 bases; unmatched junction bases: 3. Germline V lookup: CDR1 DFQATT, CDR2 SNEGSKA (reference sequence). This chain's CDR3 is CSASGDRSNYGYTF. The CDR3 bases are TGCAGTGCTAGTGGGGACAGGTCTAACTATGGCTACACCTTC.

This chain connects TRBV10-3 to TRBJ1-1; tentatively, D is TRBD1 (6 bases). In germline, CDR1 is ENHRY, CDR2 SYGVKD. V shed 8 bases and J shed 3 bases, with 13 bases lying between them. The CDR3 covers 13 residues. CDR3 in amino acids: CAIGGAAYTEAFF. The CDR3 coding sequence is TGTGCCATCGGGGGGGCAGCTTACACTGAAGCTTTCTTT.

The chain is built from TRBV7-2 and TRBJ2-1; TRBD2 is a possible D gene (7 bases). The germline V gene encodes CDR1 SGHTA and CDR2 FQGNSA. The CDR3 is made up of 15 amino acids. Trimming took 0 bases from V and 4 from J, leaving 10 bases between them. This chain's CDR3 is CASSLAGGPYNEQFF. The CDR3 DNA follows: TGTGCCAGCAGCTTAGCGGGGGGGCCGTACAATGAGCAGTTCTTC.

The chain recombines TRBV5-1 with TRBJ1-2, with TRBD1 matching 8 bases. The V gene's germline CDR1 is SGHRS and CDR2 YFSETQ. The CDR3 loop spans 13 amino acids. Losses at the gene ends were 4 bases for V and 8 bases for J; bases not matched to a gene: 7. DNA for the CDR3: TGCGCCAGCAGCGCGACAGGGGTGCGAGGCTACACCTTC. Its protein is CASSATGVRGYTF.

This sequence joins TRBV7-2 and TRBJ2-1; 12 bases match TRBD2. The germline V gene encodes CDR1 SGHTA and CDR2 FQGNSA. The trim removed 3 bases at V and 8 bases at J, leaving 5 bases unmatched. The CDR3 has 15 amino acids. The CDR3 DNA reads TGTGCCAGCAGCTTTACTAGCGGGGGGTCCGATGAGCAGTTCTTC. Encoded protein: CASSFTSGGSDEQFF.

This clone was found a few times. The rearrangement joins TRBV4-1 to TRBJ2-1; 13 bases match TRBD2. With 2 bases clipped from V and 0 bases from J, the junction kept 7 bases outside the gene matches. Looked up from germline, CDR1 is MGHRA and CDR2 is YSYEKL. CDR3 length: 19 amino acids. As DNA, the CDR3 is TGCGCCAGCAGCCAACGACTAGCGGGGGGTTCTAGCTCCTACAATGAGCAGTTCTTC. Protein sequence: CASSQRLAGGSSSYNEQFF.

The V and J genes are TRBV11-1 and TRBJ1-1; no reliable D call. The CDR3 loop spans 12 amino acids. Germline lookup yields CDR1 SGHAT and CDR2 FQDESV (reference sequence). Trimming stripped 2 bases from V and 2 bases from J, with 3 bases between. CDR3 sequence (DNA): TGTGCCAGCAGCTTACAAAACACTGAAGCTTTCTTT. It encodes CASSLQNTEAFF.

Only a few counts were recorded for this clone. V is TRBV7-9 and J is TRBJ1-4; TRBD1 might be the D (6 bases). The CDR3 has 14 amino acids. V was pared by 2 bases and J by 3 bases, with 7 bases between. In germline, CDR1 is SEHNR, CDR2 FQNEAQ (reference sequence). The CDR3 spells CASSLQGSNEKLFF. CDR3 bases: TGTGCCAGCAGCTTACAGGGGTCTAATGAAAAACTGTTTTTT.

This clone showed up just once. The CDR3 DNA sequence: TGTGCCAGCAGTGTGGACAGCGGGGGGTTTAATGAGCAGTTCTTC. Encoded protein: CASSVDSGGFNEQFF. This chain joins TRBV2 and TRBJ2-1; 9 bases agree with TRBD2. The CDR3 length is 15 residues. V was pared by 4 bases and J by 7 bases, with 8 bases of the junction left unmatched. Germline-derived CDR1 and CDR2 are SNHLY and FYNNEI.

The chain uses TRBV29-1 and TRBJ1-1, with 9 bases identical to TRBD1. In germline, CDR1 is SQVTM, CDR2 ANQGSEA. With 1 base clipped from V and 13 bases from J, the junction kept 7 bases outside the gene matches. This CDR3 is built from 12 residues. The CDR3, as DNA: TGCAGCGTTGAAGGCAGGACAGGGGTGGATTTCTTT. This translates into CSVEGRTGVDFF.

The chain's CDR3 is CASSAMGQGSAEQYF. The CDR3 region has the DNA TGTGCCAGCAGCGCGATGGGGCAGGGAAGCGCCGAGCAGTACTTC. J is TRBJ2-7 and V is TRBV9; possible D gene TRBD1, 5 bases. The V end was cut by 3 bases, the J end by 6 bases, with 19 bases between. Germline values: CDR1 SGDLS, CDR2 YYNGEE. The CDR3 spans 15 residues.

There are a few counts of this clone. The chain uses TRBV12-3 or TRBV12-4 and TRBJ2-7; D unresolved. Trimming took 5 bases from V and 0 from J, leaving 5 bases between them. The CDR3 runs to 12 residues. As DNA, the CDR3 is TGTGCCAGCAGTGCGCGCTCCTACGAGCAGTACTTC. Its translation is CASSARSYEQYF.

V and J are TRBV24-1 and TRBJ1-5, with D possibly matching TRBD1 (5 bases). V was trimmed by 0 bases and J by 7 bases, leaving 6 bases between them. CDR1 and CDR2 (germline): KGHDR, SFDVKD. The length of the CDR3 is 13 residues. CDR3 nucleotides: TGTGCCACCAGTGATTTGGGGGACCAGCCCCAGCATTTT. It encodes CATSDLGDQPQHF.

CDR3 in DNA: TGCGCCAGCAGCCCCTCCGGGACAGGAGGGACCCAGTACTTC. This translates into CASSPSGTGGTQYF. The chain employs TRBV4-3 and TRBJ2-5; 8 nucleotides match TRBD1. This CDR3 is 14 amino acids long. V shed 4 bases and J 7 bases; nucleotides not matched to a gene: 8. Per the germline V gene, CDR1 is LGHNA and CDR2 is YSLEER.

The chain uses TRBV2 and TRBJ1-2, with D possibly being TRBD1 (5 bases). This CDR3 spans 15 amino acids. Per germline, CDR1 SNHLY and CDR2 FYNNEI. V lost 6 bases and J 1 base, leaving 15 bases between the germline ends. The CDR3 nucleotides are TGTGCCAGCAGCACGCGTGGGGGTGTTAACTATGGCTACACCTTC. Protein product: CASSTRGGVNYGYTF.